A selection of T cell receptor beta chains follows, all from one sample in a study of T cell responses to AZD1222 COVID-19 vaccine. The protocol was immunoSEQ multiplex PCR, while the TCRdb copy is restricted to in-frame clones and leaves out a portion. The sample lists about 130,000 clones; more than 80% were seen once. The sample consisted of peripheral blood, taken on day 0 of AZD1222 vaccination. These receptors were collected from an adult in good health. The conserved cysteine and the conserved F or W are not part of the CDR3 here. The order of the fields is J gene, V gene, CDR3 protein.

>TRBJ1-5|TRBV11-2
ASSLDRNSNQPQH
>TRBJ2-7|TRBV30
AWSPDYEQY
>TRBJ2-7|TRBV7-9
ASSLGFRKNSYEQY
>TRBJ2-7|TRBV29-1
SVEGDQEGYEQY
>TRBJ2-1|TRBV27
ASSLSGLAGPFYEQF
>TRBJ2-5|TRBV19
ASSIGSGLAGETQY
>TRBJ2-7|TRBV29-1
SVEGWGFETGQQY
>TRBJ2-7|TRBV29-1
SVELGGVAGVYEQY
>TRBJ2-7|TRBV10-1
ASSWDRPTYEQY
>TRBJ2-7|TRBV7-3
ASSQTSGGSYEQY
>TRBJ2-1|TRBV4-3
ASSREAESYNEQF
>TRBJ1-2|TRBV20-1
SASKPGGQYGYT
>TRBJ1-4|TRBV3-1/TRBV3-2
ASSQRDGNEKLF
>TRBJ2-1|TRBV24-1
ATPYTGESSYNEQF
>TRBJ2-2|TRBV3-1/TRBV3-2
ASSQAGLYTGELF
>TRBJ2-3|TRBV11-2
ASSLEDLAGTDTQY
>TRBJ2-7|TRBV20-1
SASGQGVKY
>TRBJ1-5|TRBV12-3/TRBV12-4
ASSPTGNQPQH
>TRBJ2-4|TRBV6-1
ASSEETKNIQY
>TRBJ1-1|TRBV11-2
ASRGETEAF
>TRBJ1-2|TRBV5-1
ASSYTGASQSYGYT
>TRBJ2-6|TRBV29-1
SVGISGANVLT
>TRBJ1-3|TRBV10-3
AISERGGAGNTIY